This entry describes one T cell receptor (beta chain). Antigen unknown. The sample contains more than one DNA sequence encoding this CDR3. Using CD45RO/CCR7/CD25/CD127/CD95/CD27, CD4+ naive, central memory, regulatory and stem cell-like memory cells were sorted. The sample originates from a study of beta chain features in type 1 diabetes. Study-level findings and limits: For Type 1 diabetes patients, all four CD4+ subsets carried TCRB CDR3s that were moderately but significantly shorter.

The investigators reverse transcribed all of the isolated RNA, so they sequenced expressed TCRB transcripts. Assay: immunoSEQ multiplex PCR; the TCRdb copy retains only in-frame clones and omits some. This sample has some 70,000 clones, with roughly 49% found just once. Germline loops: CDR1 SNHLY, CDR2 FYNNEI. The length of the CDR3 is 13 residues. V was trimmed by 0 bases and J by 4 bases, leaving 6 bases between them. V and J are TRBV2 and TRBJ1-2; no clear D. Source material: central memory CD4+ T cells from blood. This TCR came from a man aged 25-45 years with type 1 diabetes. CDR3 region: CASSEATGYGYTF. The DNA for the CDR3 is TGTGCCAGCAGTGAAGCCACGGGCTATGGCTACACCTTC.